This is a list of T cell receptor beta chains from one sample in a study of monozygotic twins with inflammatory bowel disease. TCRdb re-called the 5' RACE reads and shows each CDR3 protein once, DNA omitted. This sample's clone table lists 150,000 or so distinct CDR3 sequences. Sequenced input: blood. The source is a human donor with ulcerative colitis or Crohn's disease, or a healthy co-twin of an affected twin (not recorded which). Both conserved end residues are part of each CDR3.

V: TRBV12-3/TRBV12-4; length: 14; J: TRBJ1-1; CDR3: CASRPGEGTPEAFF
V: TRBV20-1; length: 16; J: TRBJ1-3; CDR3: CSARYADKGFGNTIYF
V: TRBV9; length: 15; J: TRBJ1-4; CDR3: CASRRTETTNEKLFF
V: TRBV3-1; length: 12; J: TRBJ2-1; CDR3: CASSRAMGEQFF
V: TRBV27; length: 17; J: TRBJ1-5; CDR3: CASSLHQGGRSNQPQHF
V: TRBV3-1; length: 16; J: TRBJ1-4; CDR3: CASSQKADSVGEKLFF
V: TRBV7-2; length: 15; J: TRBJ2-7; CDR3: CASSTEIGTAYEQYF
V: TRBV7-8; length: 15; J: TRBJ1-1; CDR3: CASSSPGQGNTEAFF
V: TRBV30; length: 14; J: TRBJ2-7; CDR3: CAWSVGTGSYEQYF
V: TRBV20-1; length: 14; J: TRBJ2-5; CDR3: CSGPGTSHQETQYF
V: TRBV7-8; length: 17; J: TRBJ2-5; CDR3: CASSLVDIGLGGETQYF
V: TRBV7-2; length: 15; J: TRBJ2-2; CDR3: CASSLSGSNTGELFF
V: TRBV20-1; length: 13; J: TRBJ1-2; CDR3: CSASQTRRYGYTF
V: TRBV5-4; length: 16; J: TRBJ2-3; CDR3: CASSGLAGAVTNTQYF
V: TRBV25-1; length: 16; J: TRBJ2-7; CDR3: CASSESGFYSSYEQYF
V: TRBV9; length: 15; J: TRBJ2-1; CDR3: CASSVLGTTNNEQFF
V: TRBV19; length: 20; J: TRBJ2-4; CDR3: CASSILLLGSGKPSRNIQYF
V: TRBV5-1; length: 15; J: TRBJ2-3; CDR3: CASSLAPTSTDTQYF
V: TRBV7-9; length: 17; J: TRBJ2-6; CDR3: CASSPQGIRSGANVLTF
V: TRBV11-2; length: 15; J: TRBJ2-1; CDR3: CASSSPRQGFHEQFF
V: TRBV18; length: 16; J: TRBJ2-1; CDR3: CASSPPAAVTYNEQFF
V: TRBV27; length: 18; J: TRBJ1-6; CDR3: CASSPRKQTGGNNSPLHF
V: TRBV4-2; length: 19; J: TRBJ2-2; CDR3: CASSQFMASEIANTGELFF
V: TRBV7-9; length: 11; J: TRBJ2-5; CDR3: CASSLAGKQYF
V: TRBV24-1; length: 15; J: TRBJ2-1; CDR3: CATSGVGRLDNEQFF
V: TRBV15; length: 16; J: TRBJ2-5; CDR3: CATSSKTSLPQETQYF
V: TRBV7-2; length: 15; J: TRBJ1-2; CDR3: CASSLATGADYGYTF